Detailed here is one T cell receptor beta chain. The clone's antigen remains unknown. Base qualities are not at hand, and no much larger clone is one base apart. The CDR3 covers 16 residues, taking in both the cysteine and the phenylalanine. The only DNA kept is the CDR3, 48 bases in frame from the first base. From V the trimming removes 9 bases and from J it removes 8 bases, while the gene matches leave 19 bases of the junction unaccounted for. This sample was included in a study of T-cell reconstitution after alpha-beta-depleted transplantation in children (dated by TCRdb to about 2016). General notes on the study: T-cell immune reconstitution after TCRalphabeta/CD19-depleted allogeneic hematopoietic cell transplantation in children was quantitatively tracked in the study by means of TCR repertoire profiling.

Library preparation was by PCR. TCRdb names Illumina HiSeq 2500 as the instrument used. TCR libraries were prepared with molecular barcoding, using unique molecular identifiers to normalize TCRbeta repertoire quantification. TCRdb's own reprocessing of the public reads used fastp at Q25 and MiXCR and kept productive beta chains. Duplicate CDR3 protein sequences are folded into a single record with the most common DNA and genes. This sample comprises roughly 590,000 distinct CDR3 sequences, roughly 15% of them detected only once. The ten most abundant clones make up about 1.1% of the sample. This clonotype was obtained from a human donor who donated a stem cell graft to a child with acute myeloid leukemia. The receptor chain draws on TRBV5-3 and TRBJ2-1; 8 bases in the middle match TRBD2. TRBV5-3 carries the ORF label, with uncertain function. The sequences come from PBMCs from the stem cell graft donor, collected from the stem cell graft. The nucleotide sequence reads as follows: TGTGCCATGAGCTTGGCCTCGGGGGGGGCCAGGGATGAGCAGTTCTTC. This yields the protein CAMSLASGGARDEQFF.